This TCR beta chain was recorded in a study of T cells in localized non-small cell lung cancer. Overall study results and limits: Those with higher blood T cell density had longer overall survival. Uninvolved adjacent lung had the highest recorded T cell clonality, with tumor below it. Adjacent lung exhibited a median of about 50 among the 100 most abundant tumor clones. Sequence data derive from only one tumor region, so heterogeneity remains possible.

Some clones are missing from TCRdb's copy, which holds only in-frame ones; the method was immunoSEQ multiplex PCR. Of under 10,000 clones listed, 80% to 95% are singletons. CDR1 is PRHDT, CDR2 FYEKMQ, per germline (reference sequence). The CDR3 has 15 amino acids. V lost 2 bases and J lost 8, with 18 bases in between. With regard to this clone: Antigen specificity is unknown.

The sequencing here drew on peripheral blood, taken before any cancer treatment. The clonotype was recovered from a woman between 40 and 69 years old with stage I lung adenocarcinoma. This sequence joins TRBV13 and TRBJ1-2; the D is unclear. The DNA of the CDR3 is TGTGCCAGCAGCTTACAGGATTCCATGTTCTACGGCTACACCTTC. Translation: CASSLQDSMFYGYTF.